One and the same sample provided the 2 T cell receptor beta chains below, sequenced in a study of T cell repertoires in cytomegalovirus infection. These TCRs' antigens remain unknown. Each CDR3 protein gets one entry after TCRdb re-called the reads with MiXCR. The sample consists of about 46,000 distinct CDR3 sequences, roughly 19% of them appearing once. The input for sequencing was CD8+ T cells from cultured PBMCs, taken from culture after CMV antigen stimulation. These receptors originate from a human donor in good health (CMV status not recorded). Some clones in this sample may be carry-over from other donors' samples.

Here the CDR3 DNA reads TGTGCCAGCAGCCCCCGGTTGGAGGGCTACACCTTC. Translating gives CASSPRLEGYTF. The chain has TRBV11-2 and TRBJ1-2; D ambiguous. The V end lost 5 bases, the J end lost 8 bases, and 12 bases lay between the germline ends. The CDR3 has 12 amino acids. Looked up from germline, CDR1 is SGHAT and CDR2 is FQNNGV.

Comment on this clonotype: A clone one base away is much larger, so this may be a read error. The chain couples TRBV2 to TRBJ1-2; D is unclear. This CDR3 comprises 13 residues. The V gene's germline CDR1 is SNHLY and CDR2 FYNNEI. CDR3 in DNA: TGTGCCGGCAGTGATTTGGGTTGGGATGGCTACACCTTC. Amino acids: CAGSDLGWDGYTF.